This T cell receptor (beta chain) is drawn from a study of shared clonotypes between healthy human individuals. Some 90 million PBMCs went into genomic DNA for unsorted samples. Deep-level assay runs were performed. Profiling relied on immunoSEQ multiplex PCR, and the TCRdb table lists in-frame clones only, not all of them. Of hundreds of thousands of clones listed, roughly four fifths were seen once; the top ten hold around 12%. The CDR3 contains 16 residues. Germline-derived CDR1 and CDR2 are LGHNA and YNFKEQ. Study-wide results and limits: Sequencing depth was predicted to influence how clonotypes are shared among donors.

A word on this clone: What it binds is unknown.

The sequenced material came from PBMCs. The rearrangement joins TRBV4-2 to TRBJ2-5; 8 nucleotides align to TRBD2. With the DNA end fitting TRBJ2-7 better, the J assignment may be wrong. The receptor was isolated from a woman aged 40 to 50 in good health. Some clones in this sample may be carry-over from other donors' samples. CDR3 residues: CASSQDLGSGRDEQYF. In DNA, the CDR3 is TGTGCCAGCAGCCAAGATTTAGGGAGCGGGAGAGACGAGCAGTACTTC.